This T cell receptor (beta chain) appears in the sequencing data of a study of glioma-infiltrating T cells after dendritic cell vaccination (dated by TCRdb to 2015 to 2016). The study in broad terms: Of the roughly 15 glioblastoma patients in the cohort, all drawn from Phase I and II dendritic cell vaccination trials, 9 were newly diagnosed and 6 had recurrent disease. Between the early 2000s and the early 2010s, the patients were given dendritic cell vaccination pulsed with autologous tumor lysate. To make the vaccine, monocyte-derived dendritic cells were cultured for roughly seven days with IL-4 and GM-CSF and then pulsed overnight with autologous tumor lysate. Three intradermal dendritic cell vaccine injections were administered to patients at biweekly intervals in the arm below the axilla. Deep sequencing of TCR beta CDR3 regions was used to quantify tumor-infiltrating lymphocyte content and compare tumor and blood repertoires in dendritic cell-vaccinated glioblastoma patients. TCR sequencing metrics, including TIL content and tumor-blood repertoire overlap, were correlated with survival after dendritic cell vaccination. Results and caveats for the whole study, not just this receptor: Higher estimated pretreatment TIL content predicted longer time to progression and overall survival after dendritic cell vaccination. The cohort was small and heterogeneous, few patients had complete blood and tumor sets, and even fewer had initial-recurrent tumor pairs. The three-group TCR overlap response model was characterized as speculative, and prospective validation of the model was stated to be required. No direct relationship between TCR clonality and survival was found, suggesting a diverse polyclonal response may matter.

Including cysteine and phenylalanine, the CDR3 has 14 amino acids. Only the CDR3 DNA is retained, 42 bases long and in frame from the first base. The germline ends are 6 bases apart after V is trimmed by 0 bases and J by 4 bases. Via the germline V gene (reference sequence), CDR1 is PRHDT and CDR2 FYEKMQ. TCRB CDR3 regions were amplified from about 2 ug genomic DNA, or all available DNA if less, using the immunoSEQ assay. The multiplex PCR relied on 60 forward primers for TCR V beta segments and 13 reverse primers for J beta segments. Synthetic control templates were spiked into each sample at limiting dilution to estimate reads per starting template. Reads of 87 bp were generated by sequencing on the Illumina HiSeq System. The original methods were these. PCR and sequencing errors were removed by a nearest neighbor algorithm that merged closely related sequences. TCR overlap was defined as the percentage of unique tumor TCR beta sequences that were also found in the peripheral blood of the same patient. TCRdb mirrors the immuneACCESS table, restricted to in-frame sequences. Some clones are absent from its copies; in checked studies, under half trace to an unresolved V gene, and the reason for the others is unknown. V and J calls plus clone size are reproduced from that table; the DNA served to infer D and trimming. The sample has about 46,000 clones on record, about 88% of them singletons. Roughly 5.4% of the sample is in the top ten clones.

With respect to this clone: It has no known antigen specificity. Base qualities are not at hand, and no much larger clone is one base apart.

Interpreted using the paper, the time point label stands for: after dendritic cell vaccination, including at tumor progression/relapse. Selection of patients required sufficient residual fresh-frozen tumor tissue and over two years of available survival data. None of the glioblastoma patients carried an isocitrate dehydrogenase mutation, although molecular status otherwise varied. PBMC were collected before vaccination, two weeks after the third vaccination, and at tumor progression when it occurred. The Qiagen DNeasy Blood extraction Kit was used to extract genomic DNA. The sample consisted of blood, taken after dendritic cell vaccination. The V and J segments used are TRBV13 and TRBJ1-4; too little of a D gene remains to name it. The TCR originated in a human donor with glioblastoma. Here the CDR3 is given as CASSLGSFNEKLFF. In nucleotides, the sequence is TGTGCCAGCAGCTTAGGCAGTTTTAATGAAAAACTGTTTTTT.